This T cell receptor (beta chain) appears in the sequencing data of a study of CD8+CD57+ T cells in acquired aplastic anemia. Looking at the study overall: Sorted cells (CD4+ and CD8+) yielded DNA amounts that averaged approximately 3 ug. General study results and limits: Patients and controls were found to share more than 25 CD8+ CDR3 sequences.

TCR beta VDJ combinations and CDR3 sequences were profiled from genomic DNA. TCRdb passed the reads through MiXCR, listing each CDR3 protein once. The sample has roughly 170,000 distinct CDR3 sequences; around 50% are singletons. The table lists this clonotype with many counts. Its target is not known. The patients chosen for sequencing had shown expansion of CD8+CD57+ cells (detected by flow cytometry). All patients had severe acquired aplastic anemia. The ends were cut back, 0 bases at V and 8 bases at J, with 11 bases in the middle. Germline CDR1 SGHRS, CDR2 YFSETQ. CDR3 length: 14 amino acids. This sequence originates from a human donor with aplastic anemia. The rearrangement uses TRBV5-1 and TRBJ1-4, with D perhaps TRBD1 (6 bases). The sample taken for sequencing was sorted CD4+, CD8+, or CD8+CD57+ T cells (not recorded which) from PBMCs. The CDR3 sequence: CASSLGGAREKLFF. The DNA for the CDR3 is TGCGCCAGCAGCTTGGGGGGGGCTCGGGAAAAACTGTTTTTT.